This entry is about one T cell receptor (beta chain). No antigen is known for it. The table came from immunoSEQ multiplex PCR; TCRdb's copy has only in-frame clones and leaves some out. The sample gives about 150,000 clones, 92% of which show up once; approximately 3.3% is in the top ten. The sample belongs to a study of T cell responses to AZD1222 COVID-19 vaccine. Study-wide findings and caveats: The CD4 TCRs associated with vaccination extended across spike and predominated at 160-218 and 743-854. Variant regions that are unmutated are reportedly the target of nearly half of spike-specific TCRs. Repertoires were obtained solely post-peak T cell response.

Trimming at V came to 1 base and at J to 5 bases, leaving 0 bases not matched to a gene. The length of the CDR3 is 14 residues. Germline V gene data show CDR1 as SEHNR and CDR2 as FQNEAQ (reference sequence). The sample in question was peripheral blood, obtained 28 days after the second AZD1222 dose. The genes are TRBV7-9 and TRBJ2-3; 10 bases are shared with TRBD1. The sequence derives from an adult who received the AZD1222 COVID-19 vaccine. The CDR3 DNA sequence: TGTGCCAGCAGCTTAGGGACAGGGGGAGATACGCAGTATTTT. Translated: CASSLGTGGDTQYF.